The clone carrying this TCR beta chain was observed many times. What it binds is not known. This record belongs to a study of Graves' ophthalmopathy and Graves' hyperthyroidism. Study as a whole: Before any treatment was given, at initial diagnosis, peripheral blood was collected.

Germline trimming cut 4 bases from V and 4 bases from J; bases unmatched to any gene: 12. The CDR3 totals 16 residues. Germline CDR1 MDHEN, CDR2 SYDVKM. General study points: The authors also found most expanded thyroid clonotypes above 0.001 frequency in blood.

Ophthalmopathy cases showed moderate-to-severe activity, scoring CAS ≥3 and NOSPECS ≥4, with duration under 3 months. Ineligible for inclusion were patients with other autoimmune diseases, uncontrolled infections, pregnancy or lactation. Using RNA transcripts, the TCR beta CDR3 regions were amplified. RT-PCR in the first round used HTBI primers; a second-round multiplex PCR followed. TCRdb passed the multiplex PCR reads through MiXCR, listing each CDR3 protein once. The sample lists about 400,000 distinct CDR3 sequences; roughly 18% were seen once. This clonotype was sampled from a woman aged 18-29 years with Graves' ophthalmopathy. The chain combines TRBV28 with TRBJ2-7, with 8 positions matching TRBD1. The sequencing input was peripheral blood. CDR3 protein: CASSYPRTGSVYEQYF. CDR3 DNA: TGTGCCAGCAGTTATCCCCGGACAGGGTCGGTTTACGAGCAGTACTTC. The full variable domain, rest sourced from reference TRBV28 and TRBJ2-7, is DVKVTQSSRYLVKRTGEKVFLECVQDMDHENMFWYRQDPGLGLRLIYFSYDVKMKEKGDIPEGYSVSREKKERFSLILESASTNQTSMYLCASSYPRTGSVYEQYFGPGTRLTVT.